This T cell receptor beta chain derives from a study of follicular helper T cells after annual influenza vaccination. Time point of the sample: 2015-2016 season, 7 days after influenza vaccination. Sorted blood CD4 subsets were sequenced before and after adults received seasonal inactivated influenza vaccine. No donor had influenza vaccine in the prior 6 months; all lived in the community. Trimming removed 8 bases at V and 2 bases at J, with 18 bases between. This CDR3 is 16 amino acids long. Per the germline V gene, CDR1 is SNHLY and CDR2 is FYNNEI. Produced via immunoSEQ multiplex PCR; TCRdb's table is partial and in-frame only. The sample comprises some 6,900 clones, roughly 80% of which are singletons, and approximately 0.6% rests with the top ten.

The source material was CXCR5- memory CD4+ T cells sorted from blood, sampled 7 days after influenza vaccination. This sequence was found in an adult who received the influenza vaccine. The chain is built from TRBV2 and TRBJ1-4; perhaps TRBD1 as D (6 bases). CDR3 nucleotides: TGTGCCAGCGTACTTGGACAGATAGGGACTAATGAAAAACTGTTTTTT. Residues: CASVLGQIGTNEKLFF.